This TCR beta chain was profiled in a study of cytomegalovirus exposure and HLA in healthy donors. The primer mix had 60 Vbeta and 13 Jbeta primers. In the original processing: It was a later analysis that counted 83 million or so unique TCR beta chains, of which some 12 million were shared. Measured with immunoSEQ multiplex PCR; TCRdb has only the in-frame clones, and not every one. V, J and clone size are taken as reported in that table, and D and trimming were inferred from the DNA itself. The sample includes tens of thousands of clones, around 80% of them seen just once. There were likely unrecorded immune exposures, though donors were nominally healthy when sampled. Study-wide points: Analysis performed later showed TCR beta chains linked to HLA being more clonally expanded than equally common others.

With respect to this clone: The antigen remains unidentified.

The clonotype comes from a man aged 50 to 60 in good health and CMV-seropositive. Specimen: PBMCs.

CDR3 residues: CASSEPGLAANTGELFF. Written as DNA, the CDR3 is TGCGCCAGCAGTGAGCCCGGACTAGCGGCGAACACCGGGGAGCTGTTTTTT. The genes are TRBV10-2 and TRBJ2-2, with 10 positions matching TRBD2. V shed 2 bases and J 0 bases; nucleotides not matched to a gene: 3. The CDR3 loop spans 17 amino acids. Germline CDR1 reads WSHSY; CDR2 reads SAAADI.